This T cell receptor beta chain is from a study of OX40 agonist ivuxolimab in advanced cancers. At the level of the study: The diagnoses of dose-escalation patients were hepatocellular carcinoma, melanoma, renal cell or head and neck cancer. Study findings and constraints: CD4+ and CD8+ T cells in blood underwent clonal expansion by week 6 at 0.1 to 3.0 mg/kg.

In the case of this clone: The antigen remains undetermined.

Researchers took blood at baseline, on cycle 4 day 1, and on cycle 7 day 1. The V gene lost 3 bases and the J gene lost 5 bases, with 19 bases spanning the gap. Per the germline V gene, CDR1 is GTSNPN and CDR2 is SVGIG (reference sequence). The CDR3 has 15 amino acids. Assay used: immunoSEQ multiplex PCR; TCRdb lists only in-frame clones, some missing. The sample records 89,000 or so clones, 70% to 90% being singletons. The origin of this receptor is an adult with an advanced solid tumor such as melanoma, head and neck, liver or kidney cancer. Specimen: CD4+ or CD8+ T cells sorted from blood, collected in a trial of the OX40 agonist ivuxolimab. This chain joins TRBV30 and TRBJ1-2; D uncertain. CDR3 DNA sequence: TGTGCCTGGAGGGTGTCACTCGCCCCTCTATATGGCTACACCTTC. This encodes CAWRVSLAPLYGYTF.